Following are 6 T cell receptor beta chains from one sample sequenced in a study of blood T cell repertoires in COVID-19. Libraries were prepared by immunoSEQ multiplex PCR; TCRdb keeps only in-frame clonotypes and omits some of them. The sample holds 300,000 to 350,000 clones, roughly 90% seen once. Sequencing was performed on peripheral blood. The receptors stem from a woman in her 70s with COVID-19, enrolled during active disease.

The gene calls are TRBV4-2 and TRBJ1-5; TRBD1 aligns across 7 bases. There are 15 residues in the CDR3. The J segment lost 5 bases and the V segment lost 3 bases, leaving 7 bases of the junction unmatched. Germline V CDR1 and CDR2: LGHNA, YNFKEQ. The DNA for the CDR3 is TGTGCCAGCAGCCAGGCAGACAGGGCCGATCAGCCCCAGCATTTT. It yields the protein CASSQADRADQPQHF.

The chain has TRBV5-1 and TRBJ1-5, with 9 nucleotides matching TRBD1. After removal of 4 bases from V and 5 bases from J, the junction contained 1 base not matched to a gene. Germline CDR1 and CDR2: SGHRS and YFSETQ. The CDR3 is 13 amino acids. CDR3 protein: CASSRDRDQPQHF. For the CDR3, the DNA is TGCGCCAGCAGCCGGGACAGGGATCAGCCCCAGCATTTT.

V and J are TRBV9 and TRBJ2-7; no clear D gene. CDR1 and CDR2 from the germline V gene are SGDLS and YYNGEE. This CDR3 has 16 amino acids. Trimming removed 0 bases from V and 0 bases from J, with 13 bases in between. In DNA form, the CDR3 reads TGTGCCAGCAGCGTAGCCGACTCAACCTACTCCTACGAGCAGTACTTC. This sequence encodes CASSVADSTYSYEQYF. Full variable domain (rest looked up from reference TRBV9 and TRBJ2-7): DSGVTQTPKHLITATGQRVTLRCSPRSGDLSVYWYQQSLDQGLQFLIQYYNGEERAKGNILERFSAQQFPDLHSELNLSSLELGDSALYFCASSVADSTYSYEQYFGPGTRLTVT.

Comments on this clone: Its ends do not fully match the called genes, so a read error is possible. J is TRBJ1-3 and V is TRBV19; D is possibly TRBD1 (6 bases). Per germline, CDR1 LNHDA and CDR2 SQIVND (reference sequence). The CDR3 is made up of 14 amino acids. The chain's CDR3 is CASNIQGRGNTIYF. CDR3 DNA: TGTGCCAGTAATATACAGGGTCGTGGAAACACCATATATTTT.

CDR3 nucleotides: TGTGCCAGCAGCTCCGCGGGCCACTCCTACGAGCAGTACTTC. Translating it yields CASSSAGHSYEQYF. This sequence joins TRBV9 and TRBJ2-7; D possibly corresponds to TRBD2 (5 bases). V was shortened by 4 bases and J by 0 bases, with 11 bases between the two germline ends. Per germline, CDR1 SGDLS and CDR2 YYNGEE. There are 14 residues in the CDR3.

The chain uses TRBV28 and TRBJ1-1; D gene ambiguous. CDR1 is MDHEN, CDR2 SYDVKM, per germline. The CDR3 spans 15 residues. Trimming removed 4 bases from V and 2 bases from J, with 14 bases in between. CDR3 sequence reads: CASSSTNPFNTEAFF. CDR3 nucleotide sequence: TGTGCCAGCAGTTCTACCAACCCTTTCAACACTGAAGCTTTCTTT.